Only a few counts were recorded for the clone carrying this T cell receptor (beta chain). These data come from a study of blood T cells in healthy people across ages. The second PCR ran about 6 to 12 cycles with a sample-barcoded 5' primer and J-beta primers. TCRdb itself ran the 5' RACE reads through MiXCR, one entry per CDR3 protein. In the table there are about 800,000 distinct CDR3 sequences, roughly 25% of which are singletons. This sample also appeared in a second study, on T cells of mothers and their children. That work adds: Overlap in related mother-child pairs always slightly exceeded unrelated pairs, never significantly.

This sequence was found in a boy aged 5-17 years in good health. The sequencing sample was made of blood.

CDR3 loop: CASSADINTEAFF. The CDR3 DNA reads as TGTGCCAGCAGCGCCGACATTAACACTGAAGCTTTCTTT. The J gene is TRBJ1-1, the V gene TRBV5-5; D remains ambiguous. The length of the CDR3 is 13 residues. Germline V lookup: CDR1 SGHKS, CDR2 YYEKEE (reference sequence). V shed 4 bases and J shed 2 bases, with 9 bases lying between them.